The 17 T cell receptor beta chains below were found in one sample sequenced in a study of blood T cell repertoires in COVID-19. Here immunoSEQ multiplex PCR was the method, and the copy in TCRdb shows in-frame clones only, minus some. The table includes some 140,000 clones, around 73% detected once. Source material: peripheral blood. These receptors originate from a man between 60 and 75 years old who had recovered from COVID-19.

A word on this clone: Germline is not matched at one junction end, which may reflect a read error. CDR3 in DNA: TGTGCTAGCAGCCCCAGGCTAGCGGGGGCAGACAATGAGCAGTTCTTC. This encodes CASSPRLAGADNEQFF. This chain links TRBV7-7 with TRBJ2-1; 10 bases line up with TRBD2. CDR1 SSHAT and CDR2 FNYEAQ come from the germline V gene (reference sequence). There are 16 residues in the CDR3.

This clone has a handful of counts. V usage is TRBV7-9 and J usage is TRBJ2-7; no reliable D call. Germline values: CDR1 SEHNR, CDR2 FQNEAQ (reference sequence). Trimming cost V 4 bases and J 7 bases, with 14 bases left between them. CDR3 size: 13 residues. As DNA, the CDR3 is TGTGCCAGCAGCTCCGACCCTAGATTGGAGCAGTACTTC. It encodes CASSSDPRLEQYF.

This rearrangement joins TRBV28 to TRBJ1-1; D is perhaps TRBD1 (6 bases). With 3 bases removed from V and 11 bases from J, the gap between germline ends came to 13 bases. The CDR3 is 12 residues long. Germline CDR1 is MDHEN and CDR2 is SYDVKM. The CDR3 DNA reads TGTGCCAGCAGTTTGACCCGGACAGTGGCTTTCTTT. Its translation is CASSLTRTVAFF.

This clone was seen just once. The CDR3 sequence: CASSQATSGGQETQYF. CDR3 nucleotide sequence: TGTGCCAGCAGCCAAGCAACTAGCGGGGGCCAAGAGACCCAGTACTTC. This chain joins TRBV4-2 and TRBJ2-5; 11 bases match TRBD2. Losses at the gene ends were 1 base for V and 1 base for J; bases not matched to a gene: 2. The CDR3 is 16 residues long. Germline V gene lookup returns CDR1 LGHNA and CDR2 YNFKEQ.

The chain combines TRBV5-1 with TRBJ2-1, with 11 positions matching TRBD2. The CDR3 is 16 amino acids. Germline V lookup: CDR1 SGHRS, CDR2 YFSETQ. V shed 4 bases, J shed 8 bases, and the junction held 11 bases outside the gene matches. CDR3 loop: CASSPDTSGRLDEQFF. The CDR3 DNA sequence: TGCGCCAGCAGCCCCGATACTAGCGGGAGACTCGATGAGCAGTTCTTC.

V and J are TRBV7-9 and TRBJ1-4; no clear D. Germline CDR1 and CDR2: SEHNR and FQNEAQ (reference sequence). Trimming removed 1 base from V and 6 bases from J, with 9 bases in between. The CDR3 is 14 amino acids. The CDR3: CASSLGAEDEKLFF. The CDR3 nucleotides read TGTGCCAGCAGCTTAGGTGCCGAGGATGAAAAACTGTTTTTT. The whole variable domain, filled in from reference TRBV7-9 and TRBJ1-4, reads DTGVSQNPRHKITKRGQNVTFRCDPISEHNRLYWYRQTLGQGPEFLTYFQNEAQLEKSRLLSDRFSAERPKGSFSTLEIQRTEQGDSAMYLCASSLGAEDEKLFFGSGTQLSVL.

The chain couples TRBV30 to TRBJ2-5; 8 bases fit TRBD2. V shed 8 bases, J shed 5 bases, and the junction held 7 bases outside the gene matches. This CDR3 region has 12 residues. CDR1 is GTSNPN, CDR2 SVGIG, per germline (reference sequence). This chain's CDR3 is CARGLVAETQYF. The CDR3 nucleotides are TGTGCCCGGGGACTAGTTGCGGAGACCCAGTACTTC.

V is TRBV9 and J is TRBJ1-3; D remains unclear. This CDR3 region has 12 residues. CDR1 and CDR2 from the germline V gene are SGDLS and YYNGEE. V was pared by 4 bases and J by 0 bases, with 2 bases between. Here the CDR3 reads CASSLSGNTIYF. CDR3 coding DNA: TGTGCCAGCAGCCTCTCTGGAAACACCATATATTTT.

This clone has a single count. The chain combines TRBV7-2 with TRBJ2-3, with 11 bases lining up with TRBD2. In germline, CDR1 is SGHTA, CDR2 FQGNSA. The CDR3 has 14 residues. The ends lost 6 bases at V and 3 bases at J; junction bases unmatched: 2. The CDR3 sequence is CASRVAGGTDTQYF. Here the CDR3 DNA reads TGTGCCAGCAGGGTAGCGGGGGGGACAGATACGCAGTATTTT.

The V call is TRBV5-6, the J call TRBJ2-1; TRBD2 matches 7 bases. This CDR3 has 15 residues. The V gene's germline CDR1 is SGHDT and CDR2 YYEEEE. V dropped 1 base and J dropped 6; count of bases not matched to a gene: 7. The CDR3 here is CASSLYVPGGNEQFF. The DNA of the CDR3 is TGTGCCAGCAGCTTGTATGTTCCGGGAGGCAATGAGCAGTTCTTC.

CDR3 in amino acids: CASSESEGLGGNEQFF. The CDR3 nucleotides are TGTGCCAGCAGTGAGTCGGAGGGACTTGGGGGCAATGAGCAGTTCTTC. The chain uses TRBV6-1 and TRBJ2-1, with D tentatively TRBD2 (6 bases). From germline, CDR1 is MNHNS and CDR2 SASEGT. The CDR3 contains 16 residues. Trimming took 3 bases from V and 6 from J, leaving 18 bases between them.

The chain links TRBV4-3 to TRBJ2-3; maybe TRBD1 (6 bases). V dropped 0 bases and J dropped 0 bases, with 10 bases sitting between them. This CDR3 region has 16 residues. Germline V gene lookup returns CDR1 LGHNA and CDR2 YSLEER. In DNA, the CDR3 is TGCGCCAGCAGCCAAGATCCAGGGGCGAGCACAGATACGCAGTATTTT. Its protein product is CASSQDPGASTDTQYF.

CDR3 region: CASSSSGYGYTF. For the CDR3, the DNA is TGTGCCAGCAGCTCCAGCGGCTATGGCTACACCTTC. V is TRBV2 and J is TRBJ1-2, with D unresolved. The CDR3 is made up of 12 amino acids. Trimming shortened V by 6 bases and J by 4 bases, and 9 bases separated the two germline ends. Germline CDR1 reads SNHLY; CDR2 reads FYNNEI.

This sequence joins TRBV28 and TRBJ1-1, with D possibly being TRBD1 (5 bases). CDR3 length: 12 residues. CDR1 MDHEN and CDR2 SYDVKM come from the germline V gene. The V gene lost 6 bases and the J gene lost 8 bases, with 13 bases spanning the gap. CDR3 coding DNA: TGTGCCAGCAGGCCGCCCGACAGAGAAGCTTTCTTT. This encodes CASRPPDREAFF.

This clone was detected a few times. This CDR3 is CAWSSALPYNEQFF. CDR3 nucleotides: TGTGCCTGGAGTAGCGCTCTCCCCTACAATGAGCAGTTCTTC. The chain links TRBV30 to TRBJ2-1; D unresolved. The V and J ends lost 2 bases and 2 bases respectively, with 10 bases between them. The CDR3 length is 14 residues. Per germline, CDR1 GTSNPN and CDR2 SVGIG (reference sequence).

The chain carries TRBV30 and TRBJ2-7; D is possibly TRBD2 (5 bases). This CDR3 has 13 residues. CDR1 is GTSNPN, CDR2 SVGIG, per germline (reference sequence). V shed 0 bases and J shed 5 bases, with 11 bases lying between them. In DNA form, the CDR3 reads TGTGCCTGGAGTGTACTAGTTGGAGACGAGCAGTACTTC. Protein: CAWSVLVGDEQYF.

This clone was observed a few times. The J gene is TRBJ2-1, the V gene TRBV2, with TRBD2 identical over 11 bases. V was clipped by 6 bases and J by 7 bases; unmatched bases: 8. The CDR3 consists of 15 residues. In germline, CDR1 is SNHLY, CDR2 FYNNEI. This chain's CDR3 is CASRPTSGSPNEQFF. The DNA of the CDR3 is TGTGCCAGCAGGCCTACTAGCGGGAGTCCGAATGAGCAGTTCTTC.